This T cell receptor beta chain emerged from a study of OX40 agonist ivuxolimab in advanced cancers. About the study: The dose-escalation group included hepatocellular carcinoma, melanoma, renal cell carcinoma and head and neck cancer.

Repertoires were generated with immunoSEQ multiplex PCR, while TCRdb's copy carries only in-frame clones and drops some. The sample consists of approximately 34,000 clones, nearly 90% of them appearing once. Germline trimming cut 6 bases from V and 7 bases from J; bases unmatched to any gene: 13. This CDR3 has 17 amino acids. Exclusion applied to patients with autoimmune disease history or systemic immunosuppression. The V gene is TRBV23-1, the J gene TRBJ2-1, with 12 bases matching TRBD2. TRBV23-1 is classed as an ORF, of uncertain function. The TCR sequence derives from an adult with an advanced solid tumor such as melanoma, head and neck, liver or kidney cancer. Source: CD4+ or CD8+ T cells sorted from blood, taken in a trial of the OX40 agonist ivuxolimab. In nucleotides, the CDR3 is TGCGCCAGCAGCGCTTCCTCACTAGCGGGGGGAAGGAATGAGCAGTTCTTC. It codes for CASSASSLAGGRNEQFF.